A single sample is the source of the 11 T cell receptor beta chains below, sequenced in a study of vaccination and CD4 T cells after COVID-19. An Oncomine TCR Beta short-read assay was used to sequence the DNA from cultured CD4+ T cells. TCRdb reprocessed the PCR reads with MiXCR, giving one entry per CDR3 protein. In the table there are about 14,000 distinct CDR3 sequences, 55% of which are singletons. Treatment denoted: roughly 10-day PBMC culture with coronavirus spike peptide pools or control peptides (ViraFEST assay). These TCRs are of unknown antigen specificity. The sequenced sample consisted of CD4+ T cells from blood, cultured in vitro. The receptors come from a human donor who had recovered from COVID-19.

The table lists this clonotype with a few counts. The CDR3 is CSAGVGTDTQYF. The CDR3 DNA follows: TGCAGTGCTGGGGTGGGCACAGATACGCAGTATTTT. The rearrangement joins TRBV20-1 to TRBJ2-3, with D uncertain. The CDR3 spans 12 residues. The V gene lost 5 bases and the J gene lost 1 base, with 7 bases spanning the gap. Germline V gene data show CDR1 as DFQATT and CDR2 as SNEGSKA (reference sequence).

The rearrangement uses TRBV7-3 and TRBJ2-3; the match to TRBD2 covers 9 bases. V lost 8 bases, J lost 2 bases, and 2 bases stayed unmatched. The germline CDR1 and CDR2 sequences are SGHTA and FQGTGA. The CDR3 consists of 13 residues. DNA of the CDR3: TGTGCCAGCGCGGGAGGGAACACAGATACGCAGTATTTT. The encoded protein is CASAGGNTDTQYF. Full variable domain (missing parts from reference TRBV7-3 and TRBJ2-3): GAGVSQTPSNKVTEKGKYVELRCDPISGHTALYWYRQSLGQGPEFLIYFQGTGAADDSGLPNDRFFAVRPEGSVSTLKIQRTERGDSAVYLCASAGGNTDTQYFGPGTRLTVL.

This clonotype has just a few counts. The gene calls are TRBV27 and TRBJ1-2, with TRBD1 matching over 7 bases. With 4 bases clipped from V and 8 bases from J, the junction kept 13 bases outside the gene matches. Germline CDR1 and CDR2: MNHEY and SMNVEV (reference sequence). This CDR3 contains 15 residues. The CDR3 loop reads CASSWDRTRPQGYTF. Written as DNA, the CDR3 is TGTGCCAGCAGTTGGGACAGAACTCGTCCTCAGGGCTACACCTTC.

The chain employs TRBV20-1 and TRBJ1-2, with D perhaps matching TRBD1 (5 bases). This CDR3 is built from 15 residues. The ends were cut back, 0 bases at V and 6 bases at J, with 17 bases in the middle. CDR1 DFQATT and CDR2 SNEGSKA come from the germline V gene (reference sequence). For the CDR3, the DNA is TGCAGTGCTAGAGAAAGGGGCGTGAGAGAAGATGGCTACACCTTC. Translation gives CSARERGVREDGYTF.

V usage is TRBV20-1 and J usage is TRBJ1-1, with 8 bases fitting TRBD1. Germline CDR1 reads DFQATT; CDR2 reads SNEGSKA (reference sequence). The V segment lost 5 bases and the J segment 1 base; nucleotides outside the gene matches: 9. The length of the CDR3 is 15 residues. The CDR3: CSAPRTGRGNTEAFF. The CDR3 coding sequence is TGCAGTGCTCCCCGGACAGGGAGGGGGAACACTGAAGCTTTCTTT.

This clonotype is labeled as hyperexpanded (1% or more). This sequence joins TRBV20-1 and TRBJ1-3, with a possible D match to TRBD1 (6 bases). The length of the CDR3 is 15 residues. V lost 0 bases and J lost 8, with 17 bases in between. Germline V gene data show CDR1 as DFQATT and CDR2 as SNEGSKA (reference sequence). The CDR3 spells CSARDPSQGRHTIYF. DNA for the CDR3: TGCAGTGCTAGAGATCCCTCACAGGGTAGACACACCATATATTTT.

This clonotype was seen once. This chain joins TRBV15 and TRBJ2-7; the D gene is possibly TRBD1 (5 bases). The V gene lost 0 bases and the J gene lost 3 bases, with 15 bases spanning the gap. The CDR3 loop spans 16 amino acids. From germline, CDR1 is LNHNV and CDR2 YYDKDF (reference sequence). CDR3 in amino acids: CATSRDRATAYYEQYF. CDR3 bases: TGTGCCACCAGCAGAGACCGAGCGACAGCCTACTACGAGCAGTACTTC.

The gene calls are TRBV11-2 and TRBJ1-2, with D perhaps matching TRBD1 (5 bases). Germline-derived CDR1 and CDR2 are SGHAT and FQNNGV. The CDR3 contains 14 residues. Trimming cost V 6 bases and J 4 bases, with 15 bases left between them. DNA for the CDR3: TGTGCCAGCAGTCCTAGACAGTTGAGCTATGGCTACACCTTC. As protein: CASSPRQLSYGYTF.

The table lists this clonotype with a few counts. Written as DNA, the CDR3 is TGTGCCATCAGTGCTTTAGACAGGGCTGAAGCTTTCTTT. As protein: CAISALDRAEAFF. The rearrangement uses TRBV10-3 and TRBJ1-1; 7 bases are shared with TRBD1. The CDR3 loop spans 13 amino acids. V was clipped by 4 bases and J by 6 bases; unmatched bases: 5. Germline CDR1 is ENHRY and CDR2 is SYGVKD.

The gene calls are TRBV4-1 and TRBJ1-5; D is undetermined. The V end lost 0 bases, the J end lost 6 bases, and 15 bases lay between the germline ends. There are 16 residues in the CDR3. Germline V CDR1 and CDR2: MGHRA, YSYEKL. The CDR3 nucleotides read TGCGCCAGCAGCCAAGATTGGAGGGTAGGGTTTCAGCCCCAGCATTTT. It encodes CASSQDWRVGFQPQHF.

The chain employs TRBV7-2 and TRBJ2-2, with D perhaps matching TRBD2 (6 bases). This CDR3 has 22 amino acids. CDR1 and CDR2 (germline): SGHTA, FQGNSA. Trimming cost V 3 bases and J 0 bases, with 29 bases left between them. DNA for the CDR3: TGTGCCAGCAGCTTTTGGGGGGACGGAGGGGTCGTCCGTCAAGCGAACACCGGGGAGCTGTTTTTT. Translation: CASSFWGDGGVVRQANTGELFF.